The T cell receptor beta chain under discussion was sequenced for a study of blood T cells in healthy people across ages. Turning to the study itself: Template switching picked up about one barcoded beta molecule for each two T cells. Regarding the study as a whole: TCR beta diversity, measured per million T cells, fell in a roughly linear way with age.

Germline V gives CDR1 SNHLY, CDR2 FYNNEI. The CDR3 has 15 amino acids. Deletions cut 7 bases from V and 0 bases from J, with 10 bases between. Primers used in a second PCR of roughly 7 to 12 cycles were a sample-barcoded 5' primer and a J-beta primer mix. TCRdb reprocessed the 5' RACE reads via MiXCR and lists one record per CDR3 protein. The sample includes around 1,500,000 distinct CDR3 sequences, about 43% seen only once; the top ten take around 8%. To note about this clonotype: Its antigen is not identified.

The sequence was collected from a woman aged 18-29 years in good health. The sequencing sample was made of blood. V usage is TRBV2 and J usage is TRBJ2-6, with D maybe TRBD1 (6 bases). The CDR3 spells CASTQQGSGANVLTF. CDR3 nucleotides: TGTGCCAGCACCCAACAGGGCTCTGGGGCCAACGTCCTGACTTTC.